What follows is one T cell receptor (beta chain) and its context. This sample stems from a study of blood T cell repertoires in COVID-19. Study at large: Acute and convalescent COVID-19 specimens originated in the United States, Italy and Spain.

Here immunoSEQ multiplex PCR was the method, and the copy in TCRdb shows in-frame clones only, minus some. The table has more than 350,000 clones, 87% seen once. Trimming stripped 7 bases from V and 2 bases from J, with 12 bases between. Per the germline V gene, CDR1 is LNHDA and CDR2 is SQIVND (reference sequence). This CDR3 spans 14 amino acids. What was sequenced was PBMCs or T cells enriched from blood (not recorded which). The chain combines TRBV19 with TRBJ1-5, with D perhaps TRBD1 (5 bases). The TCR sequence derives from a woman between 45 and 65 years old who had recovered from COVID-19. CDR3 sequence: CASNPFRGNQPQHF. CDR3 sequence (DNA): TGTGCCAGTAATCCCTTCAGGGGCAATCAGCCCCAGCATTTT.